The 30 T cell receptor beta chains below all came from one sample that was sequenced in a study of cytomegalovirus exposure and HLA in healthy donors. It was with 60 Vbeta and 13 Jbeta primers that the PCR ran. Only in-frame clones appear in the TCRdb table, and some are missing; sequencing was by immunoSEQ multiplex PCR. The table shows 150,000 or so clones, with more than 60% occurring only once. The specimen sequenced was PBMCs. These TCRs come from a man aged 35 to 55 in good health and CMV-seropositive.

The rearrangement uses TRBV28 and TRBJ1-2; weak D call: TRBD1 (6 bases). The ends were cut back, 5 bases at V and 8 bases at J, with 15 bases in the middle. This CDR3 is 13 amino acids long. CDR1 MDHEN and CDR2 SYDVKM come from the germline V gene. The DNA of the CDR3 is TGTGCCAGCAGTAGACAGGCCCCACGGGGCTACACCTTC. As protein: CASSRQAPRGYTF.

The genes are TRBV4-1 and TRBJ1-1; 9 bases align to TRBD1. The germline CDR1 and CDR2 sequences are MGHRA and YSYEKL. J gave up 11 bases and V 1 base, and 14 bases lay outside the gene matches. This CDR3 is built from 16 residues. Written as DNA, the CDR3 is TGCGCCAGCAGCCAAGCGTCACAGGGGGCCCTTTTCATTGCTTTCTTT. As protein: CASSQASQGALFIAFF.

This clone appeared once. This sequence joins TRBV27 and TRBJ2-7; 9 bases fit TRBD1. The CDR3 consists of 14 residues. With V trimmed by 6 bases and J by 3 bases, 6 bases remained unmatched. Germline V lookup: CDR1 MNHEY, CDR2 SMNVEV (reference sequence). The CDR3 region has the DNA TGTGCCAGCAGGCTGACAGGGGGGGACTACGAGCAGTACTTC. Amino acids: CASRLTGGDYEQYF.

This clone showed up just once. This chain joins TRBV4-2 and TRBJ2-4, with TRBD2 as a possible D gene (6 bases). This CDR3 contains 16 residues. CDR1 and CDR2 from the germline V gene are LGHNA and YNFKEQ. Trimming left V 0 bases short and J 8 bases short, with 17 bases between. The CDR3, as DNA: TGTGCCAGCAGCCAAGATCCCTCGGAGGGATTGGACATTCAGTACTTC. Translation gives CASSQDPSEGLDIQYF.

CDR3 in amino acids: CASSPRVYQPQHF. The CDR3 coding sequence is TGCGCCAGCAGCCCCAGGGTTTACCAGCCCCAGCATTTT. The chain is built from TRBV4-1 and TRBJ1-5, with D possibly TRBD1 on 5 matching bases. Per the germline V gene, CDR1 is MGHRA and CDR2 is YSYEKL. The CDR3 totals 13 residues. With 4 bases removed from V and 7 bases from J, the gap between germline ends came to 11 bases.

Written as DNA, the CDR3 is TGTGCTAGTGGTTTGGCCATCACTCCGGGACAGGGTCACGAGCAGTACTTC. This sequence encodes CASGLAITPGQGHEQYF. The chain combines TRBV12-5 with TRBJ2-7; TRBD1 matches 9 bases. The CDR3 length is 17 residues. With 1 base clipped from V and 5 bases from J, the junction kept 12 bases outside the gene matches. Germline CDR1 and CDR2: LGHNT and FRNRAP.

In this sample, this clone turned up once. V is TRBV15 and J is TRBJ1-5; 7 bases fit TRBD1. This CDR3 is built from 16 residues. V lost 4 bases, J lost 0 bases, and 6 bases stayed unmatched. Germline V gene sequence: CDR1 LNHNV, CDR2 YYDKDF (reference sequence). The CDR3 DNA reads TGTGCCACCAGCATAGGACAGGTTTATAGCAATCAGCCCCAGCATTTT. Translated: CATSIGQVYSNQPQHF.

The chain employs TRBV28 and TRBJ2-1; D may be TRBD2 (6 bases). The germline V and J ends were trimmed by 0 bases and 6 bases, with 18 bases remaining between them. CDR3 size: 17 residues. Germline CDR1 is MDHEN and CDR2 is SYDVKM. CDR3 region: CASSLWEGVRSGNEQFF. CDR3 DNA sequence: TGTGCCAGCAGTTTATGGGAGGGAGTTAGATCGGGCAATGAGCAGTTCTTC.

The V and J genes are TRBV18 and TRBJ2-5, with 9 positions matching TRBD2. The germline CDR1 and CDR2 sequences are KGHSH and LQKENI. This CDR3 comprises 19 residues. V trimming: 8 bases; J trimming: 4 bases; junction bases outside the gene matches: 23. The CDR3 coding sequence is TGTGCCAGCGGAGAGTTTATCAGCGGGGGGCCAGGAGGTCGAGAGACCCAGTACTTC. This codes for CASGEFISGGPGGRETQYF.

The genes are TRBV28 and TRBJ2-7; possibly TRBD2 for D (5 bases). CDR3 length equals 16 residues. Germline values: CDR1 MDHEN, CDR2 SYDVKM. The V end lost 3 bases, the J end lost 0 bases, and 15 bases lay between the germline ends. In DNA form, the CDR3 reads TGTGCCAGCAGTTTGTTAGCGTTCACCTCCTCCTACGAGCAGTACTTC. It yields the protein CASSLLAFTSSYEQYF.

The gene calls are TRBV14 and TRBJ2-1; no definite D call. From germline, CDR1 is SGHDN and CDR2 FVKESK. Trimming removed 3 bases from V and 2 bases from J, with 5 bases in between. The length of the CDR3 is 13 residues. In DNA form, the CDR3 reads TGTGCCAGCAGCCAGTTCGCCTACAATGAGCAGTTCTTC. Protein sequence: CASSQFAYNEQFF.

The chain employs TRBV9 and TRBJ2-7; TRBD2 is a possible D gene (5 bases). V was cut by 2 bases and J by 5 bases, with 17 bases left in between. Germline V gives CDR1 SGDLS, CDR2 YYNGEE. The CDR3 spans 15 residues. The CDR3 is CASSVEGAGIDEQYF. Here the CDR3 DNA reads TGTGCCAGCAGCGTCGAGGGAGCAGGCATTGACGAGCAGTACTTC.

This CDR3 is CASSSGQGLYQPQHF. CDR3 DNA sequence: TGTGCCAGCAGCTCGGGACAGGGCCTTTATCAGCCCCAGCATTTT. This chain links TRBV7-2 with TRBJ1-5, with 9 bases matching TRBD1. Germline V lookup: CDR1 SGHTA, CDR2 FQGNSA. Trimming removed 4 bases from V and 5 bases from J; junction bases left unmatched: 6. The CDR3 length is 15 residues.

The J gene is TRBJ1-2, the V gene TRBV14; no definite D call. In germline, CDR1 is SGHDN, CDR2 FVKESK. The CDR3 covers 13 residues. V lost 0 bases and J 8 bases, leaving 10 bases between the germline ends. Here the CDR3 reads CASSQEEARGYTF. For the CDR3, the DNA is TGTGCCAGCAGCCAAGAGGAGGCCAGGGGCTACACCTTC.

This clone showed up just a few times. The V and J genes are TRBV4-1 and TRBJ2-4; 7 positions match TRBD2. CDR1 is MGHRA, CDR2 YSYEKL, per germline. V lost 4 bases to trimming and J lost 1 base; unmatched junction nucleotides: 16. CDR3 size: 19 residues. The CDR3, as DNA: TGCGCCAGCAGCCCGATTGAAAGTCAGCGGGACGTTGCCAAAAACATTCAGTACTTC. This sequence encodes CASSPIESQRDVAKNIQYF.

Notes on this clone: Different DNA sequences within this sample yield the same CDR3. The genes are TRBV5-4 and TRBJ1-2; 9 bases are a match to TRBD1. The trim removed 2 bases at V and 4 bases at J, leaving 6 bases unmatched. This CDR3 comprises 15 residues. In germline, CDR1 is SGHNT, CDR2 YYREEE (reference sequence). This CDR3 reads CASSLVGQGVYGYTF. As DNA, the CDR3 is TGTGCCAGCAGCTTAGTGGGACAGGGCGTCTATGGCTACACCTTC.

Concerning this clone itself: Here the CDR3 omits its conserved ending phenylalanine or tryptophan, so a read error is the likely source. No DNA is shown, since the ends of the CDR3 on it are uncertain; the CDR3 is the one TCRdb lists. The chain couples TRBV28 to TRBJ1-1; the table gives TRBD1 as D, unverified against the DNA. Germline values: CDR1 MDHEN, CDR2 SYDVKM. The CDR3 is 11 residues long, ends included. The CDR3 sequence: CASSVPGAPIV.

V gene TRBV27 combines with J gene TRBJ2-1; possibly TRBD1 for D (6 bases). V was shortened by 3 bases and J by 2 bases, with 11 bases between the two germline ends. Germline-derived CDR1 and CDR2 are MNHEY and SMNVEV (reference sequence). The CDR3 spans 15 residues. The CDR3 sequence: CASSFGQLTYNEQFF. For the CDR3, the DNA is TGTGCCAGCAGTTTCGGACAGCTTACCTACAATGAGCAGTTCTTC.

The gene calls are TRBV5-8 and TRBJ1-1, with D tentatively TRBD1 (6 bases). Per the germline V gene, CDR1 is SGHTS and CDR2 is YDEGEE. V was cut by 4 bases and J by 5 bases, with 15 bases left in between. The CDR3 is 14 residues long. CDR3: CASSLQGWGTEAFF. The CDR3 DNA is TGTGCCAGCAGCCTACAGGGTTGGGGGACTGAAGCTTTCTTT.

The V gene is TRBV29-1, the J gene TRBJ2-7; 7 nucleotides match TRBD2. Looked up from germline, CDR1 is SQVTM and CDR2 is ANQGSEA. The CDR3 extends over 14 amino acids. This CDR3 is CRTQWGGGTFEQYF. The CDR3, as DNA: TGCAGAACCCAGTGGGGGGGTGGTACTTTCGAGCAGTACTTC.

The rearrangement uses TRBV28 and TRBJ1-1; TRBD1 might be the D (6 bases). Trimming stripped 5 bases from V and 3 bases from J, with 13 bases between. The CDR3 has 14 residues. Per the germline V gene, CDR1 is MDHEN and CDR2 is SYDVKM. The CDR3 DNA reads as TGTGCCAGCAGTGACCAAGGGGGGGACACTGAAGCTTTCTTT. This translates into CASSDQGGDTEAFF.

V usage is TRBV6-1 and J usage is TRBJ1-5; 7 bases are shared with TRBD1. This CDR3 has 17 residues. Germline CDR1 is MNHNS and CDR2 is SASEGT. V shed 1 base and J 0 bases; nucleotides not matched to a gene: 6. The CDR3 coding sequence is TGTGCCAGCAGTGAAGATGAAGGGGGCTATAGCAATCAGCCCCAGCATTTT. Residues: CASSEDEGGYSNQPQHF.

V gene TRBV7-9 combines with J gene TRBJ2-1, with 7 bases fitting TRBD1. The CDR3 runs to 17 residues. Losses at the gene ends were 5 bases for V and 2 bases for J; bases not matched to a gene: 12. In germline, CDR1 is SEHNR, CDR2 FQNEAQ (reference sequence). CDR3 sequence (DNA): TGTGCCAGCAGCCGTGTATTGTCGGGACAGCCCTACAATGAGCAGTTCTTC. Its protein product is CASSRVLSGQPYNEQFF.

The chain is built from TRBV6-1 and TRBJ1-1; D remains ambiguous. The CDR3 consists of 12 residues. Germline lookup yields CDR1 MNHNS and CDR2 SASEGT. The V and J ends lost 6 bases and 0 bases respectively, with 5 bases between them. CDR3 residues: CASRAMNTEAFF. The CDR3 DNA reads TGTGCCAGCAGGGCCATGAACACTGAAGCTTTCTTT.

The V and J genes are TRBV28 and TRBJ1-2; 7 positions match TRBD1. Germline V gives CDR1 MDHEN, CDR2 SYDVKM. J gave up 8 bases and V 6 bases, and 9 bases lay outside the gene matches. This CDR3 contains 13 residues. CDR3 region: CASSRRGREGYTF. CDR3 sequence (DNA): TGTGCCAGCAGCCGCAGGGGGAGAGAAGGCTACACCTTC.

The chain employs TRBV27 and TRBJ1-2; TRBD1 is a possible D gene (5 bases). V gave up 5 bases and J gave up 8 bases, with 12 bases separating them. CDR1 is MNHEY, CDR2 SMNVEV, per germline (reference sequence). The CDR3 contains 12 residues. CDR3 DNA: TGTGCCAGCAGTCCCCAAGGGGTCGGCTACACCTTC. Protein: CASSPQGVGYTF.

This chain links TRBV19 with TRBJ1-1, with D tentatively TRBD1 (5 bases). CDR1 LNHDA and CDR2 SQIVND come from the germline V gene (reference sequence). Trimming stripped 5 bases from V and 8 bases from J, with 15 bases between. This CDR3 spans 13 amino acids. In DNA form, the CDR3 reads TGTGCCAGTAGTTTCGCAGGGATTTCCGAAGCTTTCTTT. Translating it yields CASSFAGISEAFF. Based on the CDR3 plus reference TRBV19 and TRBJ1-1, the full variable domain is DGGITQSPKYLFRKEGQNVTLSCEQNLNHDAMYWYRQDPGQGLRLIYYSQIVNDFQKGDIAEGYSVSREKKESFPLTVTSAQKNPTAFYLCASSFAGISEAFFGQGTRLTVV.

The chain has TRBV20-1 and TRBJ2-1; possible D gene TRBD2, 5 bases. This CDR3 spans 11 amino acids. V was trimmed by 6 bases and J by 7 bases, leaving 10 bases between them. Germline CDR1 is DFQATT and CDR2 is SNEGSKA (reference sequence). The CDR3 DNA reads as TGCAGTGCGCACAGAGGGAATGAGCAGTTCTTC. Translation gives CSAHRGNEQFF.

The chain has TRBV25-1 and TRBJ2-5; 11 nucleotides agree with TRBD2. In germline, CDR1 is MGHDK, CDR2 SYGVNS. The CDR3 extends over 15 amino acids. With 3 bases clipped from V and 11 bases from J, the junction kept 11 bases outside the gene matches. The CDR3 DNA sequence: TGTGCCAGCAGTGAGGTGCTAGCGGGAGGTGGGGAGCAGTACTTC. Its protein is CASSEVLAGGGEQYF.

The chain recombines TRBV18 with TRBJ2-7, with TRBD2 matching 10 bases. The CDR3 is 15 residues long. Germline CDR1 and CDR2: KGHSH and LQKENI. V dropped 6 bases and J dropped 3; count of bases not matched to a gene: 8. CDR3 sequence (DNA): TGTGCCAGCTCGCTTCTAGCGGGAGCTTTCTACGAGCAGTACTTC. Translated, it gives CASSLLAGAFYEQYF.